The 26 T cell receptor beta chains presented below share a single source sample, sequenced in a study of T cell repertoires in cytomegalovirus infection. Their antigens remain unidentified. In TCRdb, the reads were re-called with MiXCR into one record per CDR3 protein. There are roughly 730,000 distinct CDR3 sequences in the sample; about 33% occur only once, and roughly 18% lies in the top ten. The specimen comprised cultured PBMCs, sampled from culture after CMV antigen stimulation. The receptors derive from a human donor in good health (CMV status not recorded). Some clones in this sample may be carry-over from other donors' samples.

This clonotype was counted only a few times. Here the CDR3 DNA reads TGTGCCAGCAGCTCTCGGGGAGAGACAGATACGCAGTATTTT. It specifies CASSSRGETDTQYF. The chain employs TRBV12-3 or TRBV12-4 and TRBJ2-3; perhaps TRBD2 as D (5 bases). This CDR3 is built from 14 residues. V lost 6 bases and J 3 bases, leaving 13 bases between the germline ends.

This chain joins TRBV5-4 and TRBJ2-7; possibly TRBD2 for D (6 bases). This CDR3 comprises 15 residues. Trimming took off 4 bases at V and 0 bases at J, with 14 bases between the two ends. Germline lookup yields CDR1 SGHNT and CDR2 YYREEE (reference sequence). The CDR3 sequence: CASSRAGTLSYEQYF. The CDR3 DNA sequence: TGTGCCAGCAGCCGTGCCGGGACTCTCTCCTACGAGCAGTACTTC.

This clonotype came up a few times. The chain uses TRBV2 and TRBJ1-5; possibly TRBD1 for D (6 bases). Deletions cut 6 bases from V and 0 bases from J, with 12 bases between. Germline V CDR1 and CDR2: SNHLY, FYNNEI. The CDR3 is made up of 15 amino acids. The DNA of the CDR3 is TGTGCCAGCAGCGACGAAGGGGGTAGCAATCAGCCCCAGCATTTT. Translating gives CASSDEGGSNQPQHF.

Many counts were recorded for this clonotype. The V gene is TRBV7-2, the J gene TRBJ2-2; D is ambiguous. From germline, CDR1 is SGHTA and CDR2 FQGNSA. The CDR3 spans 14 residues. Trimming pared 5 bases from V and 0 bases from J, leaving 7 bases between. Written as DNA, the CDR3 is TGTGCCAGCAGCCCAAGTACGAACACCGGGGAGCTGTTTTTT. It specifies CASSPSTNTGELFF.

The genes are TRBV5-1 and TRBJ2-1, with 16 bases lining up with TRBD2. The V gene end was trimmed by 4 bases and the J gene end by 5 bases; junction bases not matched to a gene: 9. The CDR3 covers 18 residues. Germline CDR1 is SGHRS and CDR2 is YFSETQ. The CDR3 is CASSGGLAGGLRNNEQFF. As DNA, the CDR3 is TGCGCCAGCAGCGGGGGACTAGCGGGAGGGCTTAGGAACAATGAGCAGTTCTTC.

The chain has TRBV12-3 or TRBV12-4 and TRBJ2-5; 14 nucleotides match TRBD2. The CDR3 extends over 17 amino acids. The V gene end was trimmed by 3 bases and the J gene end by 1 base; junction bases not matched to a gene: 4. Here the CDR3 reads CASSFRTSGRSQETQYF. The DNA for the CDR3 is TGTGCCAGCAGTTTCCGGACTAGCGGGAGGTCCCAAGAGACCCAGTACTTC.

The gene calls are TRBV7-9 and TRBJ1-1; D is perhaps TRBD1 (6 bases). Germline assignment: CDR1 SEHNR and CDR2 FQNEAQ (reference sequence). The CDR3 contains 12 residues. V lost 3 bases, J lost 8 bases, and 10 bases lay in between. The chain's CDR3 is CASSFWGAEAFF. The CDR3 bases are TGTGCCAGCAGCTTTTGGGGGGCCGAAGCTTTCTTT.

In this sample, this clonotype turned up many times. The V gene is TRBV7-9, the J gene TRBJ2-3; TRBD2 is a possible D gene (6 bases). Trimming shortened V by 0 bases and J by 2 bases, and 9 bases separated the two germline ends. This CDR3 is built from 15 residues. Germline CDR1 SEHNR, CDR2 FQNEAQ (reference sequence). CDR3 DNA: TGTGCCAGCAGCTTAGCAAGCGGGCTCACAGATACGCAGTATTTT. This translates into CASSLASGLTDTQYF.

This clonotype was seen only a few times. The chain has TRBV15 and TRBJ2-2; 7 nucleotides line up with TRBD2. Germline lookup yields CDR1 LNHNV and CDR2 YYDKDF (reference sequence). Germline trimming cut 1 base from V and 8 bases from J; bases unmatched to any gene: 1. This CDR3 spans 13 amino acids. CDR3 coding DNA: TGTGCCACCAGCAGAGGAGCGGGGGGGGAGCTGTTTTTT. The encoded protein is CATSRGAGGELFF.

The V gene is TRBV28, the J gene TRBJ1-3; unclear D gene. Germline values: CDR1 MDHEN, CDR2 SYDVKM. Trimming took 7 bases from V and 0 from J, leaving 13 bases between them. The CDR3 has 15 residues. CDR3 loop: CASMSGSLSGNTIYF. The CDR3 DNA reads TGTGCCAGCATGAGCGGATCACTCTCTGGAAACACCATATATTTT. Combining the CDR3 with reference TRBV28 and TRBJ1-3 gives the whole variable domain DVKVTQSSRYLVKRTGEKVFLECVQDMDHENMFWYRQDPGLGLRLIYFSYDVKMKEKGDIPEGYSVSREKKERFSLILESASTNQTSMYLCASMSGSLSGNTIYFGEGSWLTVV.

This clonotype came up a few times. The rearrangement links TRBV7-6 to TRBJ2-2; possible D gene TRBD1, 5 bases. V lost 5 bases and J 6 bases, leaving 10 bases between the germline ends. The CDR3 sequence is 13 residues long. The V gene's germline CDR1 is SGHVS and CDR2 FNYEAQ. The CDR3 loop reads CASSKQAAGELFF. CDR3 DNA: TGTGCCAGCAGCAAACAGGCGGCCGGGGAGCTGTTTTTT.

This clonotype was recorded a few times. V usage is TRBV7-2 and J usage is TRBJ2-7; weak D call: TRBD2 (6 bases). The CDR3 contains 14 residues. V was cut by 4 bases and J by 7 bases, with 17 bases left in between. Germline loops: CDR1 SGHTA, CDR2 FQGNSA. The CDR3 bases are TGTGCCAGCAGCTCCCAGAGTCTTGGGGGGGAGCAGTACTTC. It encodes CASSSQSLGGEQYF.

A few counts support this clonotype. The chain carries TRBV5-1 and TRBJ2-1, with 8 bases fitting TRBD2. Germline V gene sequence: CDR1 SGHRS, CDR2 YFSETQ. The CDR3 runs to 17 residues. V shed 4 bases, J shed 4 bases, and the junction held 13 bases outside the gene matches. In DNA form, the CDR3 reads TGCGCCAGCAGCCAGAGCGGGAGAGGCCAAATTTACAATGAGCAGTTCTTC. Amino acids: CASSQSGRGQIYNEQFF.

This clonotype showed up just a few times. This chain links TRBV7-9 with TRBJ2-5; TRBD2 agrees at 12 bases. This CDR3 is 16 amino acids long. Germline CDR1 and CDR2: SEHNR and FQNEAQ (reference sequence). V gave up 5 bases and J gave up 4 bases; unmatched junction bases: 8. This CDR3 reads CASSTRLAGDRETQYF. The CDR3 DNA reads TGTGCCAGCAGCACCCGACTAGCGGGGGATAGAGAGACCCAGTACTTC.

V is TRBV24-1 and J is TRBJ2-3; D may be TRBD2 (6 bases). The CDR3 spans 16 residues. Germline V gives CDR1 KGHDR, CDR2 SFDVKD. Trimming took off 1 base at V and 4 bases at J, with 14 bases between the two ends. CDR3 in amino acids: CATSDFSGGAPDTQYF. CDR3 bases: TGTGCCACCAGTGATTTTAGCGGCGGGGCCCCAGATACGCAGTATTTT.

This chain uses TRBV28 with TRBJ2-5; D call uncertain. CDR1 is MDHEN, CDR2 SYDVKM, per germline. Trimming removed 4 bases at V and 4 bases at J, with 10 bases between. The CDR3 is made up of 13 amino acids. The CDR3 DNA sequence: TGTGCCAGCAGTTGGCCGAGGAGAGAGACCCAGTACTTC. This codes for CASSWPRRETQYF.

This sequence joins TRBV7-2 and TRBJ2-3, with unresolved D. The CDR3 consists of 16 residues. CDR1 and CDR2 (germline): SGHTA, FQGNSA. The ends were cut back, 3 bases at V and 0 bases at J, with 13 bases in the middle. The CDR3 DNA reads TGTGCCAGCAGCTTCCACAGCTCTGCTAGCACAGATACGCAGTATTTT. Translation gives CASSFHSSASTDTQYF.

The chain couples TRBV6-5 to TRBJ2-7, with a weak D call TRBD2 (5 bases). V was pared by 5 bases and J by 9 bases, with 29 bases between. The CDR3 consists of 17 residues. Germline V gene lookup returns CDR1 MNHEY and CDR2 SVGAGI. As DNA, the CDR3 is TGTGCCAGCAGTACGTCAACCCTGGCCGGGGATCCGGTCACGCAGTACTTC. This translates into CASSTSTLAGDPVTQYF.

The chain carries TRBV12-3 or TRBV12-4 and TRBJ2-5; the D gene could be TRBD1 or TRBD2 (5 bases each). The CDR3 has 14 residues. V gave up 6 bases and J gave up 5 bases, with 16 bases separating them. The CDR3 spells CASSPDGARETQYF. The CDR3 DNA follows: TGTGCCAGCAGCCCTGACGGGGCTCGGGAGACCCAGTACTTC.

In this sample, this clonotype turned up a few times. The rearrangement joins TRBV6-5 to TRBJ1-4; D possibly corresponds to TRBD1 (6 bases). This CDR3 spans 15 amino acids. The germline V gene has CDR1 MNHEY and CDR2 SVGAGI. V lost 2 bases and J lost 1, with 8 bases in between. The CDR3 DNA sequence: TGTGCCAGCAGTTACCAGGGGCTAACTAATGAAAAACTGTTTTTT. It is translated as CASSYQGLTNEKLFF.

The J gene is TRBJ1-1, the V gene TRBV20-1; D gene uncertain. Germline V lookup: CDR1 DFQATT, CDR2 SNEGSKA (reference sequence). The CDR3 length is 13 residues. V was pared by 1 base and J by 5 bases, with 11 bases between. CDR3 nucleotides: TGCAGTGCTAGAGGCGGCTTTGCGACTGAAGCTTTCTTT. Its translation: CSARGGFATEAFF.

In this sample, this clonotype turned up a few times. The V call is TRBV7-2, the J call TRBJ2-1; 14 bases match TRBD2. V shed 4 bases, J shed 5 bases, and the junction held 1 base outside the gene matches. This CDR3 contains 15 residues. Germline assignment: CDR1 SGHTA and CDR2 FQGNSA. The CDR3 sequence: CASSWGLAGDNEQFF. CDR3 nucleotides: TGTGCCAGCAGCTGGGGACTAGCGGGGGACAATGAGCAGTTCTTC.

In its sample, this clonotype was seen many times. The chain recombines TRBV7-6 with TRBJ2-3; either TRBD1 or TRBD2 may supply D (5 bases each). CDR1 is SGHVS, CDR2 FNYEAQ, per germline. The CDR3 has 15 amino acids. The V end lost 1 base, the J end lost 1 base, and 9 bases lay between the germline ends. The CDR3 is CASSLGGRGTDTQYF. Here the CDR3 DNA reads TGTGCCAGCAGCTTAGGGGGGAGAGGCACAGATACGCAGTATTTT.

This sequence joins TRBV4-2 and TRBJ2-5, with 9 bases fitting TRBD2. Germline CDR1 and CDR2: LGHNA and YNFKEQ. CDR3 length equals 14 residues. Trimming at V came to 4 bases and at J to 5 bases, leaving 5 bases not matched to a gene. The CDR3, as DNA: TGTGCCAGCAGCCCGCGGGGGGGCAAGGAGACCCAGTACTTC. Translated, it gives CASSPRGGKETQYF.

The V gene is TRBV5-1, the J gene TRBJ1-1; 8 bases align to TRBD1. V trimming: 4 bases; J trimming: 3 bases; junction bases outside the gene matches: 8. Germline CDR1 reads SGHRS; CDR2 reads YFSETQ. The CDR3 has 15 residues. The CDR3 DNA sequence: TGCGCCAGCAGCCTTCTAGGACAGGGAGACACTGAAGCTTTCTTT. This gives the protein CASSLLGQGDTEAFF.

A few counts support this clonotype. The chain recombines TRBV12-3 or TRBV12-4 with TRBJ1-1; D perhaps matches TRBD1 (6 bases). Trimming shortened V by 6 bases and J by 1 base, and 12 bases separated the two germline ends. This CDR3 is 14 amino acids long. As DNA, the CDR3 is TGTGCCAGCAGCCCCGGGACACAGAACACTGAAGCTTTCTTT. Its translation: CASSPGTQNTEAFF.